The rows below give T cell receptor beta chains drawn from one sample of a study of T cell changes during pregnancy in multiple sclerosis. TCRdb's table, derived via immunoSEQ multiplex PCR, lists solely in-frame clones and lacks some. The sample holds some 28,000 clones, 75% to 90% seen once. The source material was CD4+ T cells from peripheral blood mononuclear cells, sampled in the first trimester of pregnancy. The source of these receptors is a female donor in good health, enrolled as a control in a pregnancy study. The CDR3 runs from the conserved cysteine through the conserved F or W. The D gene is left open where the match is weak. The size entry is marked missing in some rows and otherwise reads once, few, many or a size class.

v_call	j_call	clone_size	d_call	cdr3_aa	cdr3_nt
TRBV19	TRBJ2-1	NA	TRBD1	CASSTSGTGRVVKFDEQFF	TGTGCCAGTAGTACATCCGGGACAGGGAGGGTGGTCAAATTCGATGAGCAGTTCTTC
TRBV4-3	TRBJ2-2	NA	NA	CASSQEEGNTGELFF	TGCGCCAGCAGCCAAGAGGAGGGAAACACCGGGGAGCTGTTTTTT
TRBV5-1	TRBJ2-7	medium-sized	TRBD1	CASSPRQGASYEQYF	TGCGCCAGCAGCCCACGACAGGGGGCGAGCTACGAGCAGTACTTC
TRBV2	TRBJ2-7	NA	TRBD1	CASSVGQYSYEQYF	TGTGCCAGCAGTGTGGGACAGTACTCCTACGAGCAGTACTTC
TRBV14	TRBJ1-6	once	TRBD1	CASSHPLDREPGIDSPLHF	TGTGCCAGCAGCCACCCACTCGACAGGGAACCCGGGATTGATTCACCCCTCCACTTT
TRBV27	TRBJ2-3	NA	NA	CAKNRVAVGDTQYF	TGTGCCAAGAACAGGGTGGCGGTGGGAGATACGCAGTATTTT
TRBV28	TRBJ1-2	NA	TRBD1	CASSSGQGIYGYTF	TGTGCCAGCAGTTCCGGACAGGGCATCTATGGCTACACCTTC
TRBV4-1	TRBJ2-1	NA	NA	CASSQVWRDEQFF	TGCGCCAGCAGCCAAGTCTGGCGGGATGAGCAGTTCTTC
TRBV6-7	TRBJ2-7	NA	NA	CASSDRTYEQYF	TGTGCCAGCAGCGACAGGACGTACGAGCAGTACTTC
TRBV4-1	TRBJ1-1	NA	NA	CASSQEVLSSLTNTEAFF	TGCGCCAGCAGCCAAGAGGTCCTCAGTAGCCTTACGAACACTGAAGCTTTCTTT
TRBV28	TRBJ2-7	NA	NA	CASTRFSYEQYF	TGTGCCAGCACCCGGTTTAGCTACGAGCAGTACTTC
TRBV18	TRBJ2-7	NA	TRBD1	CASSPGQGGLEQYF	TGTGCCAGCTCACCTGGACAGGGGGGTCTCGAGCAGTACTTC
TRBV5-1	TRBJ1-1	NA	TRBD1	CASRTHRGRVDTEAFF	TGCGCCAGCAGGACTCACAGGGGGCGCGTCGACACTGAAGCTTTCTTT
TRBV19	TRBJ1-6	NA	NA	CASSPVGAGSPLHF	TGTGCCAGTAGTCCCGTCGGCGCGGGTTCACCCCTCCACTTT
TRBV7-7	TRBJ2-7	NA	TRBD1	CASSLTGLEEQYF	TGTGCTAGCAGCTTGACAGGGTTAGAAGAGCAGTACTTC
TRBV28	TRBJ2-2	NA	TRBD1	CATRDRDDTGTGELFF	TGTGCCACCCGAGACAGGGACGACACGGGGACCGGGGAGCTGTTTTTT
TRBV7-9	TRBJ2-7	once	TRBD2	CASSLGTSGSGWYF	TGTGCCAGCAGCTTAGGGACTAGCGGCTCTGGGTGGTACTTC
TRBV7-8	TRBJ1-4	NA	NA	CASSLGTGFNEKLFF	TGTGCCAGCAGCTTAGGAACCGGTTTTAATGAAAAACTGTTTTTT
TRBV7-3	TRBJ2-2	NA	TRBD2	CASRNGLAGNGELFF	TGTGCCAGCAGAAACGGACTAGCGGGAAACGGGGAGCTGTTTTTT
TRBV7-9	TRBJ2-1	NA	NA	CASSPAGPKSSYNEQFF	TGTGCCAGCAGCCCCGCGGGGCCGAAGAGCTCCTACAATGAGCAGTTCTTC
TRBV5-1	TRBJ2-3	NA	TRBD1	CASSRTGTGITDTQYF	TGCGCCAGCAGCCGAACCGGGACAGGTATCACAGATACGCAGTATTTT
TRBV30	TRBJ1-6	NA	NA	CAWSDLQGFPLHF	TGTGCCTGGAGTGATCTACAGGGCTTCCCCCTCCACTTT
TRBV6-1	TRBJ2-5	NA	NA	CASSEGLSLRVETQYF	TGTGCCAGCAGTGAAGGGTTGTCCTTACGGGTGGAGACCCAGTACTTC
TRBV7-3	TRBJ2-7	NA	TRBD1	CASSLQRTGNNYEQYF	TGTGCCAGCAGCTTACAACGGACAGGGAATAACTACGAGCAGTACTTC
TRBV5-1	TRBJ2-2	NA	NA	CASSLEITRTGELFF	TGCGCCAGCAGCTTGGAGATTACTAGAACCGGGGAGCTGTTTTTT
TRBV5-1	TRBJ1-1	NA	NA	CASSPGWGQGNIGTEAFF	TGCGCCAGCAGCCCCGGATGGGGGCAGGGGAATATTGGGACTGAAGCTTTCTTT
TRBV27	TRBJ1-6	NA	TRBD1	CATARDSYNSPLHF	TGTGCCACCGCCCGGGACAGCTATAATTCACCCCTCCACTTT
TRBV18	TRBJ1-2	NA	NA	CASSPVGDYGYTF	TGTGCCAGCTCACCGGTAGGGGACTATGGCTACACCTTC
TRBV6-1	TRBJ2-5	NA	NA	CASRGDSPSQYF	TGTGCCAGCAGGGGGGACTCCCCGTCCCAGTACTTC
TRBV29-1	TRBJ2-7	NA	TRBD1	CSVVLQGALSYEQYF	TGCAGCGTTGTCTTACAGGGGGCCCTTTCCTACGAGCAGTACTTC
TRBV5-4	TRBJ1-2	few	NA	CASSTAQNYGYTF	TGTGCCAGCAGCACCGCACAGAACTATGGCTACACCTTC
TRBV14	TRBJ1-6	few	NA	CASSRGHPSPLHF	TGTGCCAGCAGTCGGGGACACCCCTCACCCCTCCACTTT
TRBV18	TRBJ2-2	once	TRBD1	CASSPSDRETGELFF	TGTGCCAGCTCACCATCGGACAGGGAAACCGGGGAGCTGTTTTTT
TRBV27	TRBJ1-2	NA	TRBD1	CASSLGTGGGYTF	TGTGCCAGCAGTTTAGGAACAGGGGGTGGCTACACCTTC
TRBV2	TRBJ2-5	NA	NA	CASSGGHLTGETQYF	TGTGCCAGCAGTGGCGGACACCTCACTGGGGAGACCCAGTACTTC
TRBV2	TRBJ2-2	NA	NA	CASRTPGGELFF	TGTGCCAGCAGGACCCCAGGCGGGGAGCTGTTTTTT
TRBV4-2	TRBJ1-3	NA	TRBD1	CASSQGQGQGGVYAGNTIYF	TGTGCCAGCAGCCAAGGCCAAGGACAGGGTGGAGTATATGCTGGAAACACCATATATTTT